Only a few counts were recorded for the clone carrying this T cell receptor (beta chain). Its antigen is currently unknown. The data are from a study of T cell responses to AZD1222 COVID-19 vaccine. Study as a whole: Pooled together were second doses at about 4 or about 12 weeks.

Study findings and constraints: Baseline antibody screening turned up just five to seven seropositive AZD1222 recipients. Clonal diversity was possibly underestimated; the donors were predominantly white British and more often female. After the peak T cell response, and only then, were repertoires sampled.

The germline V gene has CDR1 SNHLY and CDR2 FYNNEI. CDR3 length: 15 amino acids. V was cut by 6 bases and J by 2 bases, with 17 bases left in between. Data came from immunoSEQ multiplex PCR; TCRdb stores just in-frame clones and leaves some out. This table holds about 200,000 clones, 88% found once. The specimen comprised peripheral blood, sampled on day 0 of AZD1222 vaccination. The source is an adult in good health. The chain carries TRBV2 and TRBJ2-7; D is uncertain. For the CDR3, the DNA is TGTGCCAGCAGCCCCCCCCTTCTCGGTACCTACGAGCAGTACTTC. Translated, it gives CASSPPLLGTYEQYF.